The entry that follows covers one TCR beta chain sequence. Its specific antigen is unknown. The cohort was made up of approximately 700 healthy bone marrow donors. Cohort members were all nominally healthy when sampled, although unrecorded immune exposures were likely present. The donor was CMV seropositive and belonged to the group of over 250 seropositive cohort members. A peripheral blood sample was collected from each donor, and TCR beta sequencing was performed on peripheral blood mononuclear cells. Genomic DNA was extracted from the blood cell samples with the Qiagen DNeasy Blood Extraction Kit. The entry originates in a study of cytomegalovirus exposure and HLA in healthy donors (dated by TCRdb to the late 2010s). Notes on the research overall: An earlier analysis of approximately 640 of the donors reported more than 250 Gb of sequence data and about 100 million unique TCR beta sequences from 150 million to 200 million T cells. An early release covering roughly 640 HLA-typed donors comprised 250 to 350 gigabases of sequencing data and tens of millions of unique TCR sequences. Of the 300 to 500 genotyped donors, roughly 76% were placed in the genetic ancestry cluster associated with self-reported Caucasian donors. The study aimed to test whether cataloging public T cell receptors could reveal signatures of past pathogen exposure. The T cell repertoires of around 730 subjects were profiled by immunosequencing and related to cytomegalovirus serostatus. Besides the first cohort of around 700 subjects, a separate validation cohort made up of 120 or so different subjects was used. The study combined high-throughput TCR immunosequencing, statistical association of individual TCRs with disease status, and machine learning to predict cytomegalovirus infection status. A later analysis re-examined previously published TCR beta repertoires from over 500 donors and added high-resolution HLA genotyping to investigate patterns of TCR occurrence. The later analysis used no new phenotypic data to find candidate immune exposures, relying instead on TCR beta sequences and their occurrence across donors. An earlier analysis of some 500 of the donors used high-throughput TCR beta sequencing to judge whether each TCR beta V gene segment behaved as functional or pseudogenic. Alongside the repertoire data, information on donor age, sex, ethnicity and CMV serostatus was compiled. A later genetic analysis used genome-wide SNP genotypes for about 60% of the roughly 670 donors, treating that subset as a discovery cohort. All discovery cohort repertoires had been generated on a single sequencing platform. Class I and class II HLA loci were covered by the typing at four-digit resolution. The number of donors typed differed by locus, with about 629-630 for A, B, C, DRB1 and DQB1, 522 for DQA1, approximately 570 for DPA1, and around 460 for DPB1. Roughly five DR-DQ haplotypes were treated as single units for association and clustering because of strong linkage in the cohort. On average, roughly 250,000 unique TCR beta nucleotide sequences were sequenced per donor among a few hundred genotyped donors of the cohort, with around 19% of those sequences being non-productive.

V loses 4 bases of germline sequence and J loses 2 bases, and the interval between the two ends is 11 bases. From cysteine to phenylalanine, the CDR3 is 14 amino acids long. Only the CDR3 part of the read is kept: 42 bases, read in frame from the first base. CDR1 and CDR2 (MRHNA, SNTAGT) derive from the germline V gene. The paper's findings and limits, for the study overall: Specific HLA alleles were associated with 15,000 to 20,000 TCR beta sequences at a false discovery rate of 0.05 in a later analysis. A later analysis reported that several top co-occurrence clusters appeared linked to parvovirus B19, influenza, CMV and Epstein-Barr virus. Because the 87-base-pair reads could not distinguish some IMGT-functional V segments, including TRBV6-2 and TRBV6-3, those segments were excluded. For the cohort, immune exposure information was limited to CMV serostatus. A further reported finding was that TCR beta sequences accurately predicted the HLA-A and HLA-B alleles for most subjects in the first cohort. A later analysis found that HLA-associated TCR beta chains were more clonally expanded and had lower generation probabilities than equally common non-associated chains. Presence/absence analyses assumed roughly uniform sequencing depth across donors, an assumption that may not hold. In a later analysis, most CMV-associated TCR beta chains were found to appear HLA-restricted, with HLA associations seemingly driven largely by CMV exposure. An earlier analysis of around 600 of the donors showed that most TCR beta V segments appeared in productive rearrangements either about 87% or about 30% of the time, which broadly matched IMGT annotations. The study listed 150 to 200 TCR beta chains as associated with cytomegalovirus. In both the original and validation cohorts, the classifier was reported to diagnose cytomegalovirus status with high specificity and sensitivity. A later analysis found that TCR association rates varied across HLA loci, with DRB1 alleles showing the most associated TCRs and HLA-C alleles the fewest. Because HLA typing was missing for some donors at each locus, association tests included only the typed subset. Correlated functional status among segregating V segments might reflect linkage disequilibrium, but an unknown experimental factor could not be ruled out. A group of highly shared sequence variants was considered likely to be a technical artifact of the sequencing pipeline. In a later genetic analysis, a missense DCLRE1C variant was associated with V-gene and J-gene trimming of TCR beta chains, and the association was replicated in an independent cohort. Across donors, most TCR sequences were observed very rarely, whereas some public TCRs were present in many individuals. The cohort was sequenced for TCR beta chains only, and without alpha or paired-chain data the features that could be detected were limited. A few of the identified cytomegalovirus-associated TCR beta chains were confirmed in vitro to be specific for cytomegalovirus antigens. According to a later genetic analysis, donors in an Asian-associated ancestry cluster had fewer N-insertions in productive TCRs than the approximately 650-donor mean. The earlier analysis of nearly 600 of the donors excluded approximately 17 rarely observed V segments, including chromosome 9 orphons, because counts were too low. The authors suggested that the approach could potentially be extended to other disease states and immunological phenotypes. When HLA alleles, especially DR and DQ, strongly co-occurred, TCR associations were difficult to assign to individual alleles.

Library preparation used the immunoSEQ multiplex PCR assay. For the multiplex PCR, a mixture combining 60 forward primers for TCR Vbeta segments and 13 reverse primers for TCR Jbeta segments was used. Amplification of the CDR3 region of rearranged TCR beta genes was performed with a multiplex PCR assay on genomic DNA. The Illumina HiSeq System was used to sequence the amplified TCR beta libraries as 87-base-pair reads. Turning to the authors' computational methods: A later analysis tallied approximately 87 million unique TCR beta chains across the 666 repertoires, and around 9.9 million of those chains were shared by two or more donors. Raw reads were error-corrected and collapsed into unique sequences with a nearest-neighbor algorithm that merged closely related sequences to remove PCR and sequencing errors. V, D and J gene segments were assigned by aligning CDR3 sequences to IMGT reference sequences. For a sequence to be retained, a match of at least six nucleotides was required to both a V gene segment and a J gene segment. A rearrangement was called productive if the CDR3 had no stop codons and remained in frame with V and J, and every other rearrangement was called non-productive. Following IMGT convention, CDR3 was defined as the stretch from the second conserved V-encoded cysteine to the conserved J-encoded phenylalanine. Sequences without an unambiguous match to a single V gene segment were excluded from the earlier analysis of approximately 560 of the donors. An earlier analysis of some 610 of the donors called V segments functional above 56.7% productive rearrangements and segregating when the between-donor standard deviation exceeded 5%. A statistical classification framework was built for diagnosing cytomegalovirus status from the catalog of TCR beta chain sequences. In a later analysis, TCR nucleotide sequences were compared against IMGT/GENE-DB human TR gene sequences so that V and J genes could be assigned. The TCRdist pipeline was used in a later analysis to assign CDR3 sequences and most-parsimonious VDJ recombination scenarios. In a later analysis, each TCR beta chain was defined by its CDR3 amino acid sequence together with its V-gene family, and reads without a unique V-gene family were excluded. A later analysis removed 550 to 650 highly shared, low-generation-probability nucleotide sequences to deal with suspected cross-contamination and a sequencing artifact. For each public chain, a later analysis derived a clonal expansion index from normalized ranks of inferred template counts within each repertoire. Generation probabilities in a later analysis came from a VDJ recombination model fitted to out-of-frame rearrangements, and those results were checked against IGoR. A later analysis scored TCR-TCR, TCR-HLA and TCR-CMV co-occurrence with hypergeometric tests, applying a repertoire-size bias correction to TCR pairs. False discovery rates were estimated in a later analysis by permuting HLA or CMV assignments 20 times. A later analysis grouped co-occurring TCRs with DBSCAN, adding TCRdist sequence similarity when clustering within HLA-allele-positive subsets. Repertoires with fewer than 30,000 or more than 120,000 public chains, plus five repertoires with anomalous nucleotide sharing, were excluded from co-occurrence clustering. The immuneACCESS repertoire file appears here via TCRdb, limited to in-frame rearrangements. These files lack a portion of the clones; in checked studies, under half of the deficit traces to unresolved V genes, and the cause of the others is not known. The DNA was the basis for D and trimming; V, J and clone size are from that table. The sample table includes around 64,000 clones. Roughly 2.3% of the sample belongs to the ten largest clones.

The receptor's source is a female donor in good health and CMV-seropositive. The chain employs TRBV6-4 and TRBJ1-1; the D gene is not confidently resolved. Specimen: PBMCs. The nucleotides read TGTGCCAGCAGTGGTCGGACTCCAAACACTGAAGCTTTCTTT. Translated, this is CASSGRTPNTEAFF.